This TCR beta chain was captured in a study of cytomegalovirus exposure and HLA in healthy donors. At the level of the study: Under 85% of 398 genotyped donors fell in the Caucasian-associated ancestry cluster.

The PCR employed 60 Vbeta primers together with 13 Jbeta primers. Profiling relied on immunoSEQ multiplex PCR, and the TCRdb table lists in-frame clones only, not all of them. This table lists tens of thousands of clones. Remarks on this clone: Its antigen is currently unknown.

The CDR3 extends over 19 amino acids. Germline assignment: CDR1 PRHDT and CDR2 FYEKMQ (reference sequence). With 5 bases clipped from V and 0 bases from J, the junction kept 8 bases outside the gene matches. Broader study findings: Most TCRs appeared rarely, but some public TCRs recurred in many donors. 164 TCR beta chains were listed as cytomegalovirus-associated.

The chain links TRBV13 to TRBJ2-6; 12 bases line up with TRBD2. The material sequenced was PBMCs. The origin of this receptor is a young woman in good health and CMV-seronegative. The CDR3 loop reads CASSQLAGGLSSGANVLTF. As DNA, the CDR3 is TGTGCCAGCAGCCAACTAGCGGGGGGCCTTAGCTCTGGGGCCAACGTCCTGACTTTC. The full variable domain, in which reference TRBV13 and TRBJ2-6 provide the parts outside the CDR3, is AAGVIQSPRHLIKEKRETATLKCYPIPRHDTVYWYQQGPGQDPQFLISFYEKMQSDKGSIPDRFSAQQFSDYHSELNMSSLELGDSALYFCASSQLAGGLSSGANVLTFGAGSRLTVL.